This TCR beta chain derives from a study of T-cell reconstitution after alpha-beta-depleted transplantation in children. Unique molecular identifiers were incorporated during preparation of the TCRbeta library. In TCRdb, the PCR reads were re-called with MiXCR into one record per CDR3 protein. The data contain fewer than 750,000 distinct CDR3 sequences, roughly 30% of them singletons. Looked up from germline, CDR1 is MDHEN and CDR2 is SYDVKM. This CDR3 has 17 amino acids. With V trimmed by 7 bases and J by 0 bases, 11 bases remained unmatched. The V gene is TRBV28, the J gene TRBJ2-1; 8 nucleotides align to TRBD2. This TCR derives from a boy younger than two with Wiskott-Aldrich syndrome, due to receive a stem cell transplant. Here the sequenced sample was PBMCs, taken before TCRalphabeta/CD19-depleted stem cell transplant. CDR3 residues: CASKPVRAGGSYNEQFF. The CDR3 coding sequence is TGTGCCAGCAAACCCGTTAGGGCGGGAGGCTCCTACAATGAGCAGTTCTTC. The full variable domain, rest sourced from reference TRBV28 and TRBJ2-1, is DVKVTQSSRYLVKRTGEKVFLECVQDMDHENMFWYRQDPGLGLRLIYFSYDVKMKEKGDIPEGYSVSREKKERFSLILESASTNQTSMYLCASKPVRAGGSYNEQFFGPGTRLTVL.